This T cell receptor (beta chain) was captured in a study of regulatory T cells in long-lasting Graves disease (dated by TCRdb to the early 2020s). At the level of the whole study: In the newly diagnosed Graves' disease group, patients had been taking antithyroid drugs for less than 3 months. Persistent Graves' disease patients were compared with newly diagnosed Graves' disease patients by peripheral blood TCR sequencing and RNA sequencing. The study took place in China and was registered as a clinical trial. A total of approximately 35 samples were covered by TCR sequencing, comprising around 13 persistent and around 20 newly diagnosed Graves' disease patients.

Reading from cysteine to phenylalanine, the CDR3 counts 12 amino acids. Solely the CDR3 DNA is kept, with 36 bases framed from the first base. The junction carries 17 bases between V and J, which are trimmed by 10 bases and 8 bases respectively. Library preparation was by multiplex PCR. Sequencing used an Illumina HiSeq 4000. To build TCR beta libraries, CDR3 regions were amplified by Arm-PCR using iRepertoire HTBI primers. Before sequencing, the PCR products underwent gel purification. In the original analysis: Across samples, 55 to 80 TRBV and 13 to 15 TRBJ segments were identified and used for gene usage analysis of CDR3 amino acid clonotypes. Filtered high-quality paired reads were merged into contigs using COPE and FqMerger. BLAST was used to align contigs to the IMGT TRBV, TRBD and TRBJ reference genes, and CDR3 was defined following IMGT. Any clonotype with a frequency above 0.1% was classified as a highly expanded clone. Shannon entropy was used to measure repertoire diversity, and the Gini coefficient was used to measure V-J evenness. Public clonotypes were defined as clonotypes shared by more than one individual. The raw public data were reprocessed by TCRdb itself: fastp quality trimming at Q25, MiXCR clonotype calling, in-frame beta chains only. Each CDR3 protein gets just one entry, which takes the most common genes and DNA from the rows behind it. The authors' filters were not applied to this entry. The sample yields some 560,000 distinct CDR3 sequences; roughly 16% were counted once. Clones ranked in the top ten supply just under 25% of the sample.

The table lists this clonotype with many counts. Its antigen is not yet known. No much larger clone is present one base from it, and per-base qualities are unavailable. The investigation overall reported the following: The small sample size was acknowledged by the authors as a limitation that may reduce accuracy. More public clonotypes were shared among persistent patients (roughly 2,900) than among newly diagnosed patients (more than 950). Only peripheral blood was studied, because thyroid tissue, the primary lesion, was inaccessible. Sequencing and analysis were limited to the TCR beta chain. Preferential use of TRBV28, TRBJ1-2 and TRBJ2-5 was observed in persistent disease, whereas TRBV20-1 and TRBJ2-1 were favored in newly diagnosed disease. Persistent Graves' disease patients showed lower TCR Shannon entropy and fewer highly expanded clones than newly diagnosed patients, suggesting clonal expansion.

This specimen's time point label, interpreted: newly diagnosed GD, antithyroid drugs for less than 3 months. For both TCR sequencing and RNA sequencing, RNA was extracted from PBMCs in TRIzol. The diagnosis of Graves' disease was made according to American Thyroid Association guidelines. Recruitment of patients was carried out at an endocrinology department in Xi'an, China. Each patient gave roughly 10 milliliters of peripheral blood, collected in an EDTA anticoagulant tube. PBMCs were isolated by Ficoll Paque Plus density gradient separation without further T cell sorting. An Agilent 2100 Bioanalyzer and agarose gel were used to assess RNA quality, and a NanoDrop 2000 was used to measure RNA concentration. The sample was also linked to a second study, of T cells in Graves' hyperthyroidism and ophthalmopathy. The second publication reports: Stable Graves' hyperthyroidism was defined as no progression to ophthalmopathy during 18 months of follow-up. The hyperthyroidism patients were between 18 and 65 years old and newly diagnosed, with a disease duration of less than 2 months. Any patient with an uncontrolled infection, another autoimmune disease, pregnancy or lactation was excluded. Diagnoses were based on clinical symptoms, serum thyroxine and TRAb, thyroid ultrasound and orbital computed tomography. The TCR CDR3 was subjected to a first round of RT-PCR using the HTBI primer set and the Qiagen OneStep RT-PCR kit. Most expanded thyroid clonotypes (frequency above 0.001) were also found in blood, which suggests that blood repertoires may mirror thyroid immune responses. A model built on a 13 V-J signature distinguished ophthalmopathy from stable hyperthyroidism, reaching around 90% sensitivity and around 81% specificity in cross-validation and 80%/75% in testing. During validation, the model predicted progression to ophthalmopathy a median of about 5.9 months ahead of onset, with just under 71% sensitivity and 72% to 80% specificity. A discovery cohort of approximately 100 patients, 43 with Graves' ophthalmopathy and approximately 60 with stable Graves' hyperthyroidism, was used to find distinguishing TCR V-J signatures. Whether ophthalmopathy could be predicted prospectively was tested in an independent validation cohort made up of under 20 hyperthyroidism patients plus 17 patients who later progressed to ophthalmopathy. The approximately 98 discovery patients were randomly divided into training and test sets at a 7:3 ratio. The study also compared thyroid tissue and blood T-cell repertoires from roughly six Graves' hyperthyroidism patients. Once sampling was done, hyperthyroidism patients were given methimazole at a starting dose of 30 mg daily, whereas ophthalmopathy patients were given high-dose intravenous methylprednisolone. Libraries were constructed in a second round of multiplex PCR, after which size selection and purification were carried out. Sequencing of the libraries was done on an Illumina HiSeq2000 using paired-end 100 bp reads. SOAPnuke was used to process the raw data, throwing out any read that contained adapters or uncalled bases, had a mean Phred below 15, or lacked an exact constant-primer or identifier match. COPE v1.2.5 was used to merge high-quality paired reads, and clonotypes were defined as unique nucleotide sequences. Clonotypes were aligned to IMGT TRBV, TRBD and TRBJ reference segments using MiTCR v1.1. Only V-J combinations with frequency above 0.0001, covering 99% to 99.2% of repertoires, were analysed. The TCS score was defined as F50 (clonal expansion) divided by E x V (chaos), with BLOSUM62-based TCRdist calculated between CDR3 peptides within each V-J. Welch's t-statistics and random forest reduced roughly 500 V-J features to under 15, which were used in a naive Bayes classifier (R e1071). No statistical method was used to set the sample size in advance, and investigators knew the group allocation. TCR Vbeta CDR3 sequencing of roughly 140 peripheral blood samples (43 ophthalmopathy, approximately 80 hyperthyroidism and approximately 17 progressor patients) is reported in the paper.

This clonotype was sampled from a woman aged 40 to 65 with Graves disease. Donor details come from another sample of the same person, matched by shared clones. The receptor chain draws on TRBV12-3 or TRBV12-4 and TRBJ1-2, with no reliable assignment of the D segment. The sample in question was peripheral blood mononuclear cells (PBMCs), obtained at new diagnosis, from a patient treated with antithyroid drugs. The CDR3 region has the sequence CATGLAAQGYTF. The bases read TGTGCCACCGGCCTGGCGGCCCAAGGCTACACCTTC.